This section outlines one T cell receptor beta chain sequence together with its context. The antigen remains unidentified. TCRdb re-analysed the reads in MiXCR, keeping a single row per CDR3 protein. The table includes about 490,000 distinct CDR3 sequences, roughly 29% detected once. CDR1 and CDR2 from the germline V gene are MNHEY and SVGEGT. The ends lost 8 bases at V and 7 bases at J; junction bases unmatched: 7. The CDR3 extends over 13 amino acids. The sample belongs to a study of T cell repertoires in cytomegalovirus infection. Turning to the study itself: Both a matching HLA type and CMV infection were indicated by public TCR beta signatures.

Study-level findings and limits: The study found HLA-C-restricted CMV-specific TCR beta clonotypes dominating the ex vivo response. Of the TCR beta families, the public ones yielded a cumulative frequency that identified carriers of CMV plus the relevant HLA.

The sequencing input was PBMCs. The clonotype originates from a human donor in good health (CMV status not recorded). Some clones in this sample may be carry-over from other donors' samples. V and J are TRBV6-2 or TRBV6-3 and TRBJ2-1; 8 nucleotides agree with TRBD1. The CDR3 here is CASGPTGVNEQFF. The DNA of the CDR3 is TGTGCCAGCGGCCCGACAGGGGTTAATGAGCAGTTCTTC.